The source of this TCR beta chain is a study of cytomegalovirus exposure and HLA in healthy donors. Broader study findings: Three CMV-associated chains proved CMV antigen-specific in vitro.

The PCR employed 60 Vbeta primers together with 13 Jbeta primers. TCRdb keeps only in-frame clones here, not all; method: immunoSEQ multiplex PCR. The table shows roughly 120,000 clones, with less than 80% occurring only once. This clone was counted a few times. Antigen: not known. Germline CDR1 reads SNHLY; CDR2 reads FYNNEI. The V gene lost 7 bases and the J gene lost 8 bases, with 15 bases spanning the gap. This CDR3 is built from 14 residues. The sequenced sample consisted of PBMCs. The chain carries TRBV2 and TRBJ1-6; D is ambiguous. The receptor's source is a woman aged 25 to 45 in good health and CMV-seronegative. The CDR3 DNA reads TGTGCCAGCACCCTAGGTCCTTCGGATTCACCCCTCCACTTT. This encodes CASTLGPSDSPLHF.